Below are 20 T cell receptor beta chains sequenced from a single sample in a study of shared clonotypes between healthy human individuals. Some clones are missing from TCRdb's copy, which holds only in-frame ones; the method was immunoSEQ multiplex PCR. The sample includes approximately 320,000 clones, roughly 70% of them seen just once. The sequenced sample was memory CD4+ T cells sorted from blood. Documented subset: CD45RA-negative fraction. The origin of the receptors is a man aged 30-40 years in good health.

J is TRBJ1-3 and V is TRBV5-5; no firm D call. This CDR3 region has 15 residues. V lost 1 base and J 0 bases, leaving 8 bases between the germline ends. Germline V lookup: CDR1 SGHKS, CDR2 YYEKEE (reference sequence). The CDR3 reads CASSLLGNSGNTIYF. The DNA of the CDR3 is TGTGCCAGCAGCTTGCTAGGTAACTCTGGAAACACCATATATTTT.

This chain's CDR3 is CARNRDRSYNEQFF. Here the CDR3 DNA reads TGTGCCAGGAACCGGGACCGCTCCTACAATGAGCAGTTCTTC. The V and J genes are TRBV2 and TRBJ2-1; D might be TRBD1 or TRBD2, each matching 5 bases. Germline V CDR1 and CDR2: SNHLY, FYNNEI. This CDR3 has 14 residues. Between the trimmed V and J ends, which lost 9 bases and 0 bases, there was a span of 12 bases.

This chain connects TRBV6-1 to TRBJ2-7, with 9 bases identical to TRBD1. Trimming took 3 bases from V and 3 from J; bases not matched to a gene: 3. The germline CDR1 and CDR2 sequences are MNHNS and SASEGT. The CDR3 length is 14 residues. CDR3 DNA sequence: TGTGCCAGCAGTGATGGGACAGGGATCTACGAGCAGTACTTC. It is translated as CASSDGTGIYEQYF.

CDR3 sequence reads: CATLNPGLGREYEQFF. In nucleotides, the CDR3 is TGTGCCACCCTTAATCCCGGGCTAGGGCGGGAGTATGAGCAGTTCTTC. The genes are TRBV7-6 and TRBJ2-1; 7 bases match TRBD2. This CDR3 contains 16 residues. Germline CDR1 is SGHVS and CDR2 is FNYEAQ. V shed 10 bases and J 8 bases; nucleotides not matched to a gene: 20.

This clone was found a few times. The sample contains more than one DNA sequence encoding this CDR3. This chain uses TRBV9 with TRBJ2-3; D remains ambiguous. This CDR3 has 12 residues. Germline V CDR1 and CDR2: SGDLS, YYNGEE. V was clipped by 0 bases and J by 6 bases, with 5 bases between them. CDR3 residues: CASSVVGDTQYF. DNA for the CDR3: TGTGCCAGCAGCGTAGTCGGGGATACGCAGTATTTT.

The chain joins TRBV4-1 to TRBJ2-1, with 9 bases matching TRBD2. The germline gives CDR1 MGHRA, CDR2 YSYEKL. V dropped 3 bases and J dropped 5; count of bases not matched to a gene: 8. CDR3 length: 16 amino acids. CDR3: CASSQRGLAGNNEQFF. The CDR3 DNA is TGCGCCAGCAGCCAGCGAGGGCTAGCGGGGAACAATGAGCAGTTCTTC.

The V gene is TRBV5-1, the J gene TRBJ2-1; D may match TRBD1 or TRBD2 (5 bases each). Germline CDR1 reads SGHRS; CDR2 reads YFSETQ. CDR3 size: 15 residues. Trimming stripped 3 bases from V and 3 bases from J, with 13 bases between. The chain's CDR3 is CASSYGAGRYNEQFF. In nucleotides, the CDR3 is TGCGCCAGCAGCTACGGGGCGGGCCGCTACAATGAGCAGTTCTTC.

The J gene is TRBJ2-7, the V gene TRBV7-9; D is perhaps TRBD1 (5 bases). The germline CDR1 and CDR2 sequences are SEHNR and FQNEAQ (reference sequence). The ends were cut back, 5 bases at V and 0 bases at J, with 11 bases in the middle. The CDR3 extends over 14 amino acids. The CDR3 here is CASSNRQSSYEQYF. CDR3 DNA: TGTGCCAGCAGCAACCGACAGAGCTCCTACGAGCAGTACTTC. The full variable domain, in which reference TRBV7-9 and TRBJ2-7 provide the parts outside the CDR3, is DTGVSQNPRHKITKRGQNVTFRCDPISEHNRLYWYRQTLGQGPEFLTYFQNEAQLEKSRLLSDRFSAERPKGSFSTLEIQRTEQGDSAMYLCASSNRQSSYEQYFGPGTRLTVT.

The V call is TRBV20-1, the J call TRBJ2-7; D unclear. Trimming stripped 4 bases from V and 7 bases from J, with 11 bases between. Germline CDR1 DFQATT, CDR2 SNEGSKA (reference sequence). The CDR3 loop spans 11 amino acids. The CDR3: CSAKSGVEQYF. CDR3 sequence (DNA): TGCAGTGCTAAATCTGGGGTGGAGCAGTACTTC.

Remarks on this clone: The same CDR3 also results from other DNA sequences found in this sample. The chain joins TRBV5-6 to TRBJ1-2, with D hard to call. V lost 1 base to trimming and J lost 2 bases, with 9 bases between them. Germline-derived CDR1 and CDR2 are SGHDT and YYEEEE. The length of the CDR3 is 14 residues. In nucleotides, the CDR3 is TGTGCCAGCAGCTTGATCGGCGGCAACTATGGCTACACCTTC. It translates to CASSLIGGNYGYTF.

The chain carries TRBV7-8 and TRBJ2-1; D unclear. This CDR3 spans 12 amino acids. The germline V and J ends were trimmed by 1 base and 9 bases, with 7 bases remaining between them. CDR1 SGHVS and CDR2 FQNEAQ come from the germline V gene. CDR3 nucleotide sequence: TGTGCCAGCAGCTTAGTCATAATTGAGCAGTTCTTC. This gives the protein CASSLVIIEQFF. The full variable domain, its missing parts supplied by reference TRBV7-8 and TRBJ2-1, is GAGVSQSPRYKVAKRGQDVALRCDPISGHVSLFWYQQALGQGPEFLTYFQNEAQLDKSGLPSDRFFAERPEGSVSTLKIQRTQQEDSAVYLCASSLVIIEQFFGPGTRLTVL.

The gene calls are TRBV5-4 and TRBJ2-1; D remains ambiguous. Trimming pared 4 bases from V and 5 bases from J, leaving 22 bases between. The CDR3 spans 17 residues. Germline assignment: CDR1 SGHNT and CDR2 YYREEE (reference sequence). The CDR3 DNA reads as TGTGCCAGCAGCCGTCCGCAGATTTCCCAAACAAACAATGAGCAGTTCTTC. Translating gives CASSRPQISQTNNEQFF.

V is TRBV10-1 and J is TRBJ2-1; no firm D call. The V end lost 0 bases, the J end lost 15 bases, and 18 bases lay between the germline ends. CDR1 is WNHNN and CDR2 is SYGVQD in the germline V gene (reference sequence). The CDR3 covers 14 residues. The CDR3 nucleotides read TGCGCCAGCAGTGAGTCCTGGCGGACCCCTCTTCTGTTCTTC. Its protein product is CASSESWRTPLLFF.

This clone has only a few counts. The chain carries TRBV7-9 and TRBJ2-2, with 11 bases matching TRBD1. The CDR3 is 16 amino acids. J was trimmed by 7 bases and V by 3 bases; bases with no gene match: 7. The V gene's germline CDR1 is SEHNR and CDR2 FQNEAQ (reference sequence). CDR3 DNA sequence: TGTGCCAGCAGCTTTGCGGACAGGGGGCTTAACGGGGAGCTGTTTTTT. Protein product: CASSFADRGLNGELFF.

The V gene is TRBV5-4, the J gene TRBJ2-6, with D perhaps matching TRBD1 (6 bases). The CDR3 runs to 19 residues. The germline V and J ends were trimmed by 4 bases and 2 bases, with 22 bases remaining between them. Per the germline V gene, CDR1 is SGHNT and CDR2 is YYREEE (reference sequence). The CDR3 loop is CASSPQTTGHEPGANVLTF. CDR3 in DNA: TGTGCCAGCAGCCCCCAGACGACAGGTCACGAACCTGGGGCCAACGTCCTGACTTTC.

V gene TRBV6-5 combines with J gene TRBJ1-1, with 7 bases matching TRBD1. From germline, CDR1 is MNHEY and CDR2 SVGAGI. V lost 6 bases, J lost 3 bases, and 7 bases stayed unmatched. The length of the CDR3 is 14 residues. CDR3 bases: TGTGCCAGCAGACTCACCACAGGGGACACTGAAGCTTTCTTT. This codes for CASRLTTGDTEAFF.

The rearrangement uses TRBV18 and TRBJ2-5, with D uncertain. Germline V gene lookup returns CDR1 KGHSH and CDR2 LQKENI. The CDR3 totals 14 residues. The V gene lost 3 bases and the J gene lost 8 bases, with 16 bases spanning the gap. The CDR3 here is CASSPSYGLETQYF. CDR3 sequence (DNA): TGTGCCAGCTCACCCTCCTACGGGCTGGAAACCCAGTACTTC.

This clone appeared a single time. This sequence joins TRBV5-1 and TRBJ2-7, with TRBD2 matching over 9 bases. The CDR3 extends over 16 amino acids. Germline-derived CDR1 and CDR2 are SGHRS and YFSETQ. With V trimmed by 0 bases and J by 3 bases, 7 bases remained unmatched. The CDR3: CASSLAAAGGFYEQYF. CDR3 DNA sequence: TGCGCCAGCAGCTTGGCCGCAGCGGGAGGATTCTACGAGCAGTACTTC.

On this clone: Additional DNA sequences in this sample encode the identical CDR3. The chain has TRBV29-1 and TRBJ2-3; a possible D gene is TRBD2 (6 bases). CDR3 size: 13 residues. The germline V gene encodes CDR1 SQVTM and CDR2 ANQGSEA. The ends were cut back, 3 bases at V and 1 base at J, with 8 bases in the middle. The CDR3 coding sequence is TGCAGCGTTGACTCGGGGGGCACAGATACGCAGTATTTT. It codes for CSVDSGGTDTQYF.

The chain couples TRBV13 to TRBJ1-4; 7 nucleotides agree with TRBD1. Germline V gene sequence: CDR1 PRHDT, CDR2 FYEKMQ (reference sequence). The CDR3 runs 15 residues. J lost 7 bases, V lost 2 bases, and 7 bases had no gene match. The CDR3 DNA is TGTGCCAGCAGCTTATTTAAGGGGGCAAGTGAAAAACTGTTTTTT. Translating it yields CASSLFKGASEKLFF.